This T cell receptor (beta chain) was profiled in a study of tumor-infiltrating lymphocytes in oesophageal squamous cell carcinoma. TCRdb reprocessed the PCR reads with MiXCR, giving one entry per CDR3 protein. The sample includes about 17,000 distinct CDR3 sequences, about 50% of them seen just once. This clonotype was recorded only once. Trimming left V 6 bases short and J 5 bases short, with 17 bases between. The germline V gene encodes CDR1 MRHNA and CDR2 SNTAGT. The CDR3 has 15 residues. The V call is TRBV6-4, the J call TRBJ2-1, with D possibly called TRBD1 or TRBD2 (6 bases each). Sample: esophageal tumor tissue. The receptor's source is a male donor with esophageal squamous cell carcinoma. CDR3 DNA sequence: TGTGCCAGCAGCCGTCCGGGAGCAGGGGACAATGAGCAGTTCTTC. Its protein product is CASSRPGAGDNEQFF.